These 11 T cell receptor beta chains came from one sample sequenced in a study of spatial heterogeneity in lung cancer. Time point noted: blood at routine non-recurrence follow-up after resection. The sequenced material consisted of unsorted whole RNA from tumor, nontumor lung or frozen PBMC. TCRdb reprocessed the 5' RACE reads via MiXCR and lists one record per CDR3 protein. The sample has tens of thousands of distinct CDR3 sequences; roughly 7.4% are singletons. Material: PBMCs, obtained at follow-up. All receptors derive from a female donor with early-stage non-small cell lung cancer.

The chain carries TRBV5-6 and TRBJ2-7; TRBD1 is a possible D gene (6 bases). The CDR3 has 15 residues. V gave up 3 bases and J gave up 6 bases, with 19 bases separating them. Germline values: CDR1 SGHDT, CDR2 YYEEEE. CDR3 region: CASSSLQGYQFEQYF. For the CDR3, the DNA is TGTGCCAGCAGCTCCTTACAGGGTTATCAATTCGAGCAGTACTTC.

Remarks on this clonotype: A read error may produce the germline difference seen at one junction end. The chain uses TRBV24-1 and TRBJ1-4; tentative D call: TRBD1 (5 bases). Germline V gene sequence: CDR1 KGHDR, CDR2 SFDVKD. The CDR3 runs 14 residues. CDR3 sequence: CVTAPGGADEKLFF. The CDR3 DNA follows: TGTGTCACCGCCCCCGGGGGAGCCGATGAAAAACTGTTTTTT.

The genes are TRBV20-1 and TRBJ2-3; 8 nucleotides line up with TRBD2. The CDR3 runs to 14 residues. The V gene end was trimmed by 5 bases and the J gene end by 1 base; junction bases not matched to a gene: 5. Germline CDR1 DFQATT, CDR2 SNEGSKA (reference sequence). CDR3 protein: CSAHRAGGTDTQYF. The CDR3, as DNA: TGCAGTGCTCATCGAGCGGGGGGCACAGATACGCAGTATTTT.

The table lists this clonotype with many counts. The DNA of the CDR3 is TGTGCCAGCAGCTTGCTAGAAGCGCAGTATTTT. Translated: CASSLLEAQYF. J is TRBJ2-3 and V is TRBV11-2; no clear D. The CDR3 loop spans 11 amino acids. Trimming took off 3 bases at V and 10 bases at J, with 8 bases between the two ends. Germline V gene sequence: CDR1 SGHAT, CDR2 FQNNGV.

This clonotype is labeled medium-sized. The chain is built from TRBV7-9 and TRBJ1-3; D remains unclear. V lost 5 bases and J lost 11, with 19 bases in between. Germline loops: CDR1 SEHNR, CDR2 FQNEAQ (reference sequence). The CDR3 consists of 14 residues. CDR3 DNA: TGTGCCAGCAGCCCCACGGAGGTTCCCGTGTCCATATATTTT. This encodes CASSPTEVPVSIYF.

In this sample, this clonotype turned up a few times. The chain links TRBV5-6 to TRBJ1-5, with 7 bases matching TRBD1. CDR3 size: 15 residues. V lost 4 bases to trimming and J lost 3 bases; unmatched junction nucleotides: 7. Germline lookup yields CDR1 SGHDT and CDR2 YYEEEE. For the CDR3, the DNA is TGTGCCAGCAGCCACGGGACAGCCAACAATCAGCCCCAGCATTTT. It encodes CASSHGTANNQPQHF.

At least ten counts were recorded for this clonotype. V usage is TRBV2 and J usage is TRBJ2-4; D is undetermined. The germline V and J ends were trimmed by 6 bases and 7 bases, with 4 bases remaining between them. Germline V CDR1 and CDR2: SNHLY, FYNNEI. The CDR3 contains 10 residues. The CDR3 loop is CASRENIQYF. As DNA, the CDR3 is TGTGCCAGCAGGGAGAACATTCAGTACTTC.

The J gene is TRBJ1-6, the V gene TRBV30; D unresolved. Germline V gene lookup returns CDR1 GTSNPN and CDR2 SVGIG (reference sequence). CDR3 size: 18 residues. V gave up 0 bases and J gave up 0 bases, with 15 bases separating them. DNA of the CDR3: TGTGCCTGGAGTGTAATCAGCGGGAGAAGCTCCTATAATTCACCCCTCCACTTT. Encoded protein: CAWSVISGRSSYNSPLHF.

The table lists this clonotype with a few counts. The gene calls are TRBV14 and TRBJ1-4, with TRBD1 matching 9 bases. Germline V gene sequence: CDR1 SGHDN, CDR2 FVKESK. The CDR3 spans 15 residues. V gave up 1 base and J gave up 6 bases; unmatched junction bases: 3. This chain's CDR3 is CASSQVGTGHEKLFF. The CDR3 DNA reads TGTGCCAGCAGCCAAGTCGGGACAGGGCATGAAAAACTGTTTTTT.

In DNA form, the CDR3 reads TGTGCCAGCACCTATGAAAGGGTTTCGGACGAGCAGTACTTC. Its protein product is CASTYERVSDEQYF. The chain combines TRBV11-1 with TRBJ2-7; D gene uncertain. Trimming stripped 7 bases from V and 5 bases from J, with 18 bases between. The CDR3 sequence is 14 residues long. The germline CDR1 and CDR2 sequences are SGHAT and FQDESV (reference sequence). Supplemented by reference TRBV11-1 and TRBJ2-7, the full variable domain reads EAEVAQSPRYKITEKSQAVAFWCDPISGHATLYWYRQILGQGPELLVQFQDESVVDDSQLPKDRFSAERLKGVDSTLKIQPAELGDSAMYLCASTYERVSDEQYFGPGTRLTVT.

In this sample, this clonotype turned up a few times. V is TRBV6-2 or TRBV6-3 and J is TRBJ2-3, with a possible D match to TRBD2 (6 bases). CDR3 length: 15 amino acids. CDR1 is MNHEY, CDR2 SVGEGT, per germline. V lost 6 bases and J 5 bases, leaving 18 bases between the germline ends. CDR3 sequence reads: CASSSGQVGGDTQYF. The DNA of the CDR3 is TGTGCCAGCAGCAGTGGCCAGGTCGGGGGAGATACGCAGTATTTT.